This TCR beta chain stems from a study of regulatory T cells in long-lasting Graves disease. According to the study, TCR beta libraries were built with iRepertoire HTBI primers and CDR3-region Arm-PCR. TCRdb reanalysed the multiplex PCR reads using MiXCR and keeps one entry per CDR3 protein. The table includes about 400,000 distinct CDR3 sequences, roughly 16% detected once. Germline CDR1 is MDHEN and CDR2 is SYDVKM. The CDR3 length is 13 residues. With 7 bases removed from V and 3 bases from J, the gap between germline ends came to 13 bases. Study results and caveats: In persistent patients, shared public clonotypes (more than 2,500) outnumbered those in new patients (around 1,000). Less diverse TCR repertoires were seen in persistent Graves' patients than in newly diagnosed ones.

Time point described: newly diagnosed GD, antithyroid drugs for less than 3 months. The TCR library was made from RNA that had been extracted from PBMCs in TRIzol. This clonotype was found many times. Its specificity is unknown. This sample also belongs to another study, concerning T cells in Graves' hyperthyroidism and ophthalmopathy. That study adds: The HTBI primer set drove a first-round RT-PCR of the TCR CDR3. Most thyroid clonotypes that were expanded above 0.001 also turned up in blood.

Source: peripheral blood mononuclear cells (PBMCs), taken at new diagnosis, from a patient treated with antithyroid drugs. The clonotype originates from a woman aged 18-35 years with Graves disease. The V gene is TRBV28, the J gene TRBJ2-7; maybe TRBD2 (6 bases). Written as DNA, the CDR3 is TGTGCCAGCAAACCGGGGGACCGCTACGAGCAGTACTTC. It translates to CASKPGDRYEQYF.